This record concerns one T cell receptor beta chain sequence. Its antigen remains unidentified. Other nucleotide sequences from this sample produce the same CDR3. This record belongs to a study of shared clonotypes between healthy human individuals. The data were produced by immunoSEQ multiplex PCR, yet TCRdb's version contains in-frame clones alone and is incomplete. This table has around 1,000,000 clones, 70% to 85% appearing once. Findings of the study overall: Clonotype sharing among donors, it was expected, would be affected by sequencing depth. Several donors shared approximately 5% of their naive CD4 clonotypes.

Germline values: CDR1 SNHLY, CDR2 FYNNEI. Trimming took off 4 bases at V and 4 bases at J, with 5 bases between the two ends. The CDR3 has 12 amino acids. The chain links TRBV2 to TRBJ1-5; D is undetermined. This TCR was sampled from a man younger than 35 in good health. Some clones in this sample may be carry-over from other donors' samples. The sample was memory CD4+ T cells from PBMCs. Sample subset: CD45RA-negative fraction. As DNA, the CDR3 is TGTGCCAGCAGTGGAGGAAATCAGCCCCAGCATTTT. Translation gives CASSGGNQPQHF.